The 28 T cell receptor beta chains below all came from one sample that was sequenced in a study of molecular identifiers for immune sequencing clone quantification. TCRdb passed the PCR reads through MiXCR, listing each CDR3 protein once. This repertoire shows about 500,000 distinct CDR3 sequences, roughly 25% found once; its top ten account for over 0.6%. Input material: naive CD8+ T cells from blood, with Jurkat cell RNA spiked in. Subset indicated: FACS-sorted CD8+CD4-CCR7+CD45RA+ naive T cells. These receptors all stem from a human donor in good health. Some libraries in this study had Jurkat cell RNA spiked in.

A word on this clonotype: Possible read error: a much larger clone is one base away. The chain combines TRBV3-1 with TRBJ1-2; no definite D call. Germline lookup yields CDR1 LGHDT and CDR2 YNNKEL (reference sequence). The CDR3 runs to 18 residues. The CDR3 sequence is CAGSPKDRQNKANYGYTF. The CDR3 nucleotides read TGTGCCGGCAGTCCCAAGGATCGTCAGAACAAAGCTAACTATGGCTACACCTTC. The whole variable domain, filled in from reference TRBV3-1 and TRBJ1-2, reads DTAVSQTPKYLVTQMGNDKSIKCEQNLGHDTMYWYKQDSKKFLKIMFSYNNKELIINETVPNRFSPKSPDKAHLNLHINSLELGDSAVYFCAGSPKDRQNKANYGYTFGSGTRLTVV.

This clonotype was seen more than once but under ten times. V usage is TRBV6-6 and J usage is TRBJ2-7; 13 positions agree with TRBD2. V trimming: 7 bases; J trimming: 5 bases; junction bases outside the gene matches: 11. The CDR3 contains 16 residues. Germline CDR1 MNHNY, CDR2 SVGAGI (reference sequence). CDR3 coding DNA: TGTGCCAGCATCCCCGGGACTAGCGGGGTTCATGACGAGCAGTACTTC. Its protein is CASIPGTSGVHDEQYF.

About this clonotype itself: Just one base apart from a much larger clone, this may be a read error. The J gene is TRBJ1-4, the V gene TRBV2; D unclear. V was shortened by 4 bases and J by 6 bases, with 6 bases between the two germline ends. Germline V gene data show CDR1 as SNHLY and CDR2 as FYNNEI. The CDR3 runs 12 residues. The CDR3 sequence: CASSGSDEKLFF. The DNA for the CDR3 is TGTGCCAGCAGTGGGTCAGATGAAAAACTGTTTTTT.

This clonotype was counted a few times. This chain joins TRBV20-1 and TRBJ2-3; 13 bases align to TRBD2. The CDR3 spans 17 residues. The V segment lost 6 bases and the J segment 2 bases; nucleotides outside the gene matches: 11. Germline V gene lookup returns CDR1 DFQATT and CDR2 SNEGSKA (reference sequence). The CDR3 DNA follows: TGCAGTGCCAATGGACTAGCGGGGGATTACGACACAGATACGCAGTATTTT. Its protein is CSANGLAGDYDTDTQYF.

With respect to this clonotype: A much larger clonotype is one base distant, so this may be a read error. The V gene is TRBV7-6, the J gene TRBJ2-7; maybe TRBD1 (7 bases). The V gene lost 8 bases and the J gene lost 0 bases, with 17 bases spanning the gap. The CDR3 covers 15 residues. CDR1 and CDR2 (germline): SGHVS, FNYEAQ. The CDR3 DNA reads TGTGCCAGCGGCGGGGCGGGGACAGCCTCCTACGAGCAGTACTTC. It encodes CASGGAGTASYEQYF.

The CDR3 sequence is CASSLEIQGASDTQYF. CDR3 in DNA: TGTGCCAGCAGCTTAGAAATACAGGGGGCGTCAGATACGCAGTATTTT. The rearrangement joins TRBV11-2 to TRBJ2-3; TRBD1 matches 9 bases. With 0 bases clipped from V and 4 bases from J, the junction kept 5 bases outside the gene matches. The CDR3 runs to 16 residues. CDR1 is SGHAT, CDR2 FQNNGV, per germline. Using reference TRBV11-2 and TRBJ2-3 for the parts outside the CDR3, the full variable domain is EAGVAQSPRYKIIEKRQSVAFWCNPISGHATLYWYQQILGQGPKLLIQFQNNGVVDDSQLPKDRFSAERLKGVDSTLKIQPAKLEDSAVYLCASSLEIQGASDTQYFGPGTRLTVL.

This clonotype has only a few counts. V usage is TRBV7-3 and J usage is TRBJ1-1; 8 bases match TRBD1. Germline V lookup: CDR1 SGHTA, CDR2 FQGTGA. V lost 4 bases to trimming and J lost 2 bases; unmatched junction nucleotides: 6. This CDR3 comprises 15 residues. For the CDR3, the DNA is TGTGCCAGCAGCTACACAGGGGGGTTAAACACTGAAGCTTTCTTT. Its protein product is CASSYTGGLNTEAFF.

This clonotype has ten or more counts. This chain links TRBV12-3 or TRBV12-4 with TRBJ2-5; 11 bases are shared with TRBD2. This CDR3 has 18 amino acids. V gave up 5 bases and J gave up 2 bases; unmatched junction bases: 13. The CDR3 is CASSQPPGLAEQQETQYF. The CDR3 DNA is TGTGCCAGCAGTCAACCACCGGGACTAGCGGAACAACAAGAGACCCAGTACTTC.

This clonotype was seen only a few times. A much larger clone lies one base from this, so it may be a read error. The V and J genes are TRBV29-1 and TRBJ2-7; tentatively, D is TRBD2 (6 bases). This CDR3 is built from 13 residues. Between the trimmed V and J ends, which lost 3 bases and 6 bases, there was a span of 15 bases. Germline lookup yields CDR1 SQVTM and CDR2 ANQGSEA. DNA of the CDR3: TGCAGCGTTGACCCCACAGGAGGGTGCGAGCAGTACTTC. As protein: CSVDPTGGCEQYF.

To note about this clonotype: At one end the junction does not follow the germline gene, possibly because of a read error. The CDR3 loop is CASKRGTYQPQHF. The CDR3 DNA reads as TGTGCTAGCAAGAGGGGGACCTATCAGCCCCAGCATTTT. V usage is TRBV7-7 and J usage is TRBJ1-5; possibly TRBD1 for D (6 bases). Germline assignment: CDR1 SSHAT and CDR2 FNYEAQ (reference sequence). CDR3 length: 13 amino acids.

With respect to this clonotype: Since a much larger clone is just one base distant, this may be a read error. Since the CDR3 does not end with the conserved phenylalanine or tryptophan, this likely comes from a read error. This sequence joins TRBV28 and TRBJ1-5; TRBD1 might be the D (6 bases). The germline gives CDR1 MDHEN, CDR2 SYDVKM. This CDR3 has 14 amino acids. Trimming cost V 7 bases and J 5 bases, with 15 bases left between them. This chain's CDR3 is CASNRWGADQPQHL. In nucleotides, the CDR3 is TGTGCCAGCAACCGATGGGGGGCGGATCAGCCCCAGCATCTT.

There are a few counts of this clonotype. The V gene is TRBV12-3 or TRBV12-4, the J gene TRBJ2-2; TRBD2 might be the D (7 bases). Deletions cut 3 bases from V and 6 bases from J, with 11 bases between. The CDR3 length is 14 residues. In nucleotides, the CDR3 is TGTGCCAGCAGTTTCGCGGGGGCAGCCGGGGAGCTGTTTTTT. It codes for CASSFAGAAGELFF.

As concerns this clonotype: Given a much more abundant clone one base away, this may be a read error. V usage is TRBV7-6 and J usage is TRBJ2-7; D gene uncertain. Germline V lookup: CDR1 SGHVS, CDR2 FNYEAQ. The CDR3 extends over 13 amino acids. Written as DNA, the CDR3 is TGTGCCGGCAGCTTATCTGCGTCCTACGAGCAGTACTTC. Translating it yields CAGSLSASYEQYF.

This chain uses TRBV27 with TRBJ2-7; D unresolved. Germline V gene lookup returns CDR1 MNHEY and CDR2 SMNVEV (reference sequence). The CDR3 sequence is 13 residues long. V was pared by 3 bases and J by 3 bases, with 9 bases between. The CDR3 here is CASSFGDNYEQYF. CDR3 coding DNA: TGTGCCAGCAGTTTCGGAGACAACTACGAGCAGTACTTC.

This chain connects TRBV20-1 to TRBJ2-7, with D possibly TRBD2 on 5 matching bases. The germline V gene encodes CDR1 DFQATT and CDR2 SNEGSKA (reference sequence). The V end was cut by 2 bases, the J end by 4 bases, with 12 bases between. CDR3 length equals 13 residues. CDR3 protein: CSARSQRVYEQYF. The CDR3 DNA reads TGCAGTGCTAGATCACAGAGGGTATACGAGCAGTACTTC.

As to this clonotype: No conserved phenylalanine or tryptophan is present at the end of the CDR3, so a read error is the likely explanation. J is TRBJ2-7 and V is TRBV20-1; no reliable D call. The CDR3 consists of 15 residues. Per the germline V gene, CDR1 is DFQATT and CDR2 is SNEGSKA (reference sequence). The ends were cut back, 1 base at V and 6 bases at J, with 19 bases in the middle. The CDR3 DNA reads TGCAGTGCTAGAGGACCCTCAGATCCGCTTTTCGAGCAGTACTCC. Its protein product is CSARGPSDPLFEQYS.

This chain joins TRBV30 and TRBJ1-4; D is uncertain. Germline V CDR1 and CDR2: GTSNPN, SVGIG (reference sequence). The CDR3 consists of 14 residues. V was cut by 2 bases and J by 8 bases, with 15 bases left in between. The CDR3 loop is CAWSTDTGREKLFF. CDR3 sequence (DNA): TGTGCCTGGAGTACCGACACCGGGAGGGAAAAACTGTTTTTT.

The gene calls are TRBV13 and TRBJ1-2; D call uncertain. The V end was cut by 8 bases, the J end by 4 bases, with 11 bases between. Germline CDR1 reads PRHDT; CDR2 reads FYEKMQ (reference sequence). CDR3 length equals 12 residues. CDR3 in DNA: TGTGCCAGCTGCCAAGGAGGCTATGGCTACACCTTC. Residues: CASCQGGYGYTF. Full variable domain (missing parts from reference TRBV13 and TRBJ1-2): AAGVIQSPRHLIKEKRETATLKCYPIPRHDTVYWYQQGPGQDPQFLISFYEKMQSDKGSIPDRFSAQQFSDYHSELNMSSLELGDSALYFCASCQGGYGYTFGSGTRLTVV.

This sequence joins TRBV19 and TRBJ1-1, with D unclear. The CDR3 contains 15 residues. Trimming removed 3 bases at V and 1 base at J, with 12 bases between. Germline loops: CDR1 LNHDA, CDR2 SQIVND (reference sequence). CDR3 amino acids: CASSINAGGNTEAFF. CDR3 coding DNA: TGTGCCAGTAGTATTAACGCAGGAGGGAACACTGAAGCTTTCTTT. Filled out from reference TRBV19 and TRBJ1-1, the complete variable domain reads DGGITQSPKYLFRKEGQNVTLSCEQNLNHDAMYWYRQDPGQGLRLIYYSQIVNDFQKGDIAEGYSVSREKKESFPLTVTSAQKNPTAFYLCASSINAGGNTEAFFGQGTRLTVV.

This clonotype occurred many times. CDR3 sequence: CSVEVVGIEAFF. CDR3 in DNA: TGCAGCGTTGAAGTGGTAGGAATTGAAGCTTTCTTT. The rearrangement joins TRBV29-1 to TRBJ1-1, with D unresolved. In germline, CDR1 is SQVTM, CDR2 ANQGSEA. Trimming stripped 1 base from V and 7 bases from J, with 10 bases between. The CDR3 spans 12 residues. Combining the CDR3 with reference TRBV29-1 and TRBJ1-1 gives the whole variable domain SAVISQKPSRDICQRGTSLTIQCQVDSQVTMMFWYRQQPGQSLTLIATANQGSEATYESGFVIDKFPISRPNLTFSTLTVSNMSPEDSSIYLCSVEVVGIEAFFGQGTRLTVV.

The rearrangement links TRBV10-1 to TRBJ2-1; D may be TRBD1 or TRBD2 (5 bases each). V was cut by 5 bases and J by 4 bases, with 18 bases left in between. CDR1 is WNHNN, CDR2 SYGVQD, per germline (reference sequence). CDR3 length: 16 amino acids. DNA of the CDR3: TGCGCCAGCAGTACAGGTTGTCTAGCAGAGTACAATGAGCAGTTCTTC. Protein: CASSTGCLAEYNEQFF.

Only a few counts were recorded for this clonotype. The chain has TRBV29-1 and TRBJ2-3; D possibly corresponds to TRBD1 (6 bases). Germline CDR1 reads SQVTM; CDR2 reads ANQGSEA. V lost 4 bases to trimming and J lost 0 bases, with 17 bases between them. The CDR3 contains 16 residues. Here the CDR3 reads CSVVGPAGDSTDTQYF. The CDR3 DNA sequence: TGCAGCGTTGTGGGTCCGGCAGGGGATAGCACAGATACGCAGTATTTT.

This clonotype was recorded at least ten times. The chain employs TRBV5-5 and TRBJ2-7; TRBD2 matches 8 bases. CDR3 length: 16 amino acids. CDR1 and CDR2 from the germline V gene are SGHKS and YYEKEE (reference sequence). V lost 0 bases to trimming and J lost 0 bases; unmatched junction nucleotides: 5. CDR3 bases: TGTGCCAGCAGCTTGGCCGGGACTAGGAGCTCCTACGAGCAGTACTTC. Residues: CASSLAGTRSSYEQYF.

The sample holds one count of this clonotype. The chain combines TRBV11-2 with TRBJ2-5, with D possibly being TRBD2 (6 bases). V dropped 3 bases and J dropped 1 base, with 21 bases sitting between them. CDR1 and CDR2 (germline): SGHAT, FQNNGV. This CDR3 has 18 residues. CDR3 DNA: TGTGCCAGCAGCTTCGGGACCCAGCGGGTAATGGGCCAAGAGACCCAGTACTTC. Translation: CASSFGTQRVMGQETQYF. Together with reference TRBV11-2 and TRBJ2-5, the CDR3 gives the full variable domain: EAGVAQSPRYKIIEKRQSVAFWCNPISGHATLYWYQQILGQGPKLLIQFQNNGVVDDSQLPKDRFSAERLKGVDSTLKIQPAKLEDSAVYLCASSFGTQRVMGQETQYFGPGTRLLVL.

This clonotype was counted only a few times. The chain couples TRBV4-3 to TRBJ2-7; D remains ambiguous. The CDR3 spans 16 residues. Trimming left V 1 base short and J 2 bases short, with 15 bases between. Germline assignment: CDR1 LGHNA and CDR2 YSLEER. DNA for the CDR3: TGCGCCAGCAGCCAAGGGTACAGCGCAAACCCCTACGAGCAGTACTTC. Encoded protein: CASSQGYSANPYEQYF.

Comment on this clonotype: At one of its ends the junction is not consistent with the germline gene, which may arise from a read error. The genes are TRBV9 and TRBJ2-2; a weak D match, TRBD2 (5 bases). CDR1 SGDLS and CDR2 YYNGEE come from the germline V gene. There are 16 residues in the CDR3. The CDR3 DNA reads as TGTGCCGGCAGCGTAGGAGCGGACTCGAACACCGGGGAGCTGTTTTTT. It is translated as CAGSVGADSNTGELFF. The complete variable domain, with remaining parts taken from reference TRBV9 and TRBJ2-2, reads DSGVTQTPKHLITATGQRVTLRCSPRSGDLSVYWYQQSLDQGLQFLIQYYNGEERAKGNILERFSAQQFPDLHSELNLSSLELGDSALYFCAGSVGADSNTGELFFGEGSRLTVL.

Points on this clonotype: It may be a read error: a sequence one base away is much more abundant. Likely a read error: the CDR3 ends without its conserved phenylalanine or tryptophan. This chain joins TRBV9 and TRBJ2-5; D possibly corresponds to TRBD2 (6 bases). From germline, CDR1 is SGDLS and CDR2 YYNGEE. Deletions cut 4 bases from V and 0 bases from J, with 10 bases between. CDR3 length: 14 amino acids. The CDR3 sequence is CASSPRGNQETQYL. As DNA, the CDR3 is TGTGCCAGCAGCCCGCGGGGCAACCAAGAGACCCAGTACCTC.

This clonotype has more than one count but fewer than ten. The chain is built from TRBV28 and TRBJ2-7; D may correspond to TRBD1 or TRBD2 (5 bases each). This CDR3 spans 15 amino acids. Germline-derived CDR1 and CDR2 are MDHEN and SYDVKM. Trimming took off 0 bases at V and 0 bases at J, with 9 bases between the two ends. CDR3 nucleotide sequence: TGTGCCAGCAGTTTATGGAGGGGCCTCTCCTACGAGCAGTACTTC. It yields the protein CASSLWRGLSYEQYF.